One sample yielded the 22 T cell receptor beta chains listed below, sequenced in a study of vaccination and CD4 T cells after COVID-19. The treatment denotes: approximately 11-day PBMC culture with coronavirus spike peptide pools or control peptides (ViraFEST assay). No antigen has been identified for these receptors. The Oncomine TCR Beta short-read assay generated sequence data from the DNA of cultured CD4+ T cells. One entry per CDR3 protein results from TCRdb running MiXCR on the PCR reads. The sample holds around 26,000 distinct CDR3 sequences, roughly 40% seen once. The specimen sequenced was CD4+ T cells from blood, cultured in vitro. Receptors were obtained from a human donor who had recovered from COVID-19.

This clonotype was recorded a few times. The chain has TRBV21-1 and TRBJ2-4; the DNA was not used to check the table's D call, TRBD1. TRBV21-1 is a recognized pseudogene. The CDR3 extends over 14 amino acids. Here the CDR3 DNA reads TGTGCCAGCAGCAAAGGGACAGGTCAAAACATTCAGTACTTC. The encoded protein is CASSKGTGQNIQYF.

Here the CDR3 reads CATTGQGAYEQYF. The CDR3 region has the DNA TGTGCCACCACGGGACAGGGGGCATACGAGCAGTACTTC. The chain employs TRBV11-2 and TRBJ2-7; 12 bases are shared with TRBD1. Looked up from germline, CDR1 is SGHAT and CDR2 is FQNNGV. This CDR3 is 13 amino acids long. The junction had 5 bases not matched to a gene; V was cut back by 10 bases and J by 4 bases. Complete variable domain (other parts from reference TRBV11-2 and TRBJ2-7): EAGVAQSPRYKIIEKRQSVAFWCNPISGHATLYWYQQILGQGPKLLIQFQNNGVVDDSQLPKDRFSAERLKGVDSTLKIQPAKLEDSAVYLCATTGQGAYEQYFGPGTRLTVT.

The CDR3 spells CASSQGGEEAFF. DNA for the CDR3: TGTGCCAGCAGCCAGGGGGGGGAAGAAGCTTTCTTT. The rearrangement uses TRBV28 and TRBJ1-1; 7 bases agree with TRBD1. Germline CDR1 MDHEN, CDR2 SYDVKM. V lost 6 bases to trimming and J lost 8 bases; unmatched junction nucleotides: 6. The CDR3 covers 12 residues. Filled out from reference TRBV28 and TRBJ1-1, the complete variable domain reads DVKVTQSSRYLVKRTGEKVFLECVQDMDHENMFWYRQDPGLGLRLIYFSYDVKMKEKGDIPEGYSVSREKKERFSLILESASTNQTSMYLCASSQGGEEAFFGQGTRLTVV.

This clonotype was recorded a few times. CDR3 sequence: CSARVPANYGYTF. The CDR3 nucleotides are TGCAGTGCTAGAGTACCCGCTAACTATGGCTACACCTTC. The chain is built from TRBV20-1 and TRBJ1-2; no reliable D call. The CDR3 has 13 amino acids. V lost 1 base and J 0 bases, leaving 6 bases between the germline ends. Germline-derived CDR1 and CDR2 are DFQATT and SNEGSKA (reference sequence).

This clonotype has only a few counts. The genes are TRBV11-2 and TRBJ1-2; D is unresolved. Germline assignment: CDR1 SGHAT and CDR2 FQNNGV. The CDR3 runs 13 residues. The ends were cut back, 0 bases at V and 9 bases at J, with 11 bases in the middle. The CDR3 loop reads CASSLDLGRSYTF. CDR3 in DNA: TGTGCCAGCAGCTTAGATCTGGGTAGGAGCTACACCTTC. The complete variable domain, with remaining parts taken from reference TRBV11-2 and TRBJ1-2, reads EAGVAQSPRYKIIEKRQSVAFWCNPISGHATLYWYQQILGQGPKLLIQFQNNGVVDDSQLPKDRFSAERLKGVDSTLKIQPAKLEDSAVYLCASSLDLGRSYTFGSGTRLTVV.

This rearrangement joins TRBV4-3 to TRBJ2-3; possibly TRBD2 for D (6 bases). The CDR3 covers 15 residues. Trimming shortened V by 4 bases and J by 6 bases, and 17 bases separated the two germline ends. The germline gives CDR1 LGHNA, CDR2 YSLEER. CDR3 sequence: CASSRRRGGSDTQYF. The DNA for the CDR3 is TGCGCCAGCAGCCGTAGGCGGGGAGGTTCGGATACGCAGTATTTT.

The rearrangement links TRBV9 to TRBJ2-3, with 9 nucleotides matching TRBD1. The CDR3 runs to 15 residues. V lost 0 bases and J lost 7; bases outside the gene matches: 6. Looked up from germline, CDR1 is SGDLS and CDR2 is YYNGEE. The CDR3 protein is CASSVGGQGMNTQYF. CDR3 DNA: TGTGCCAGCAGCGTAGGCGGACAGGGGATGAATACGCAGTATTTT.

The chain employs TRBV20-1 and TRBJ2-7; 9 bases are shared with TRBD1. CDR1 is DFQATT, CDR2 SNEGSKA, per germline (reference sequence). The CDR3 loop spans 15 amino acids. V dropped 3 bases and J dropped 7; count of bases not matched to a gene: 13. For the CDR3, the DNA is TGCAGTGCTAGTGCAACAGGGGGCGCGAAGTATGAGCAGTACTTC. Its protein product is CSASATGGAKYEQYF.

This clonotype was found a few times. The J gene is TRBJ1-5, the V gene TRBV27; weak D call: TRBD1 (6 bases). The CDR3 runs 15 residues. Trimming pared 4 bases from V and 0 bases from J, leaving 10 bases between. The germline CDR1 and CDR2 sequences are MNHEY and SMNVEV (reference sequence). The CDR3 DNA is TGTGCCAGCAGTTCACAGGGATATAGCAATCAGCCCCAGCATTTT. It translates to CASSSQGYSNQPQHF.

This chain joins TRBV6-5 and TRBJ2-7; TRBD2 matches at 10 bases. This CDR3 has 15 amino acids. Germline V gene sequence: CDR1 MNHEY, CDR2 SVGAGI. V was pared by 4 bases and J by 3 bases, with 6 bases of the junction left unmatched. CDR3 sequence (DNA): TGTGCCAGCAGTTCCCTTAGCGGGGGGCGCTACGAGCAGTACTTC. Protein sequence: CASSSLSGGRYEQYF.

This clonotype showed up just a few times. The gene calls are TRBV7-9 and TRBJ2-1; 12 nucleotides match TRBD2. The V gene end was trimmed by 0 bases and the J gene end by 7 bases; junction bases not matched to a gene: 4. Germline CDR1 is SEHNR and CDR2 is FQNEAQ (reference sequence). The CDR3 covers 16 residues. CDR3 in DNA: TGTGCCAGCAGCTTAGCGGGGGGGACTAGCGGGAATGAGCAGTTCTTC. This encodes CASSLAGGTSGNEQFF.

This clonotype came up a few times. The rearrangement joins TRBV20-1 to TRBJ2-4, with TRBD1 identical over 7 bases. The CDR3 covers 15 residues. Germline loops: CDR1 DFQATT, CDR2 SNEGSKA (reference sequence). After removal of 5 bases from V and 0 bases from J, the junction contained 7 bases not matched to a gene. The CDR3 bases are TGCAGTGCTTGCGACAGGGTACTAGCCAAAAACATTCAGTACTTC. This codes for CSACDRVLAKNIQYF.

The J gene is TRBJ2-5, the V gene TRBV7-2, with 7 bases matching TRBD2. Unmatched junction bases numbered 14, after V lost 5 bases and J lost 2 bases. The CDR3 is made up of 17 amino acids. The germline gives CDR1 SGHTA, CDR2 FQGNSA. CDR3 in amino acids: CASSTDLWGGEQETQYF. In nucleotides, the CDR3 is TGTGCCAGCAGCACAGACCTTTGGGGAGGGGAACAAGAGACCCAGTACTTC.

The CDR3 reads CASSLTGTGAYEQYF. The CDR3 region has the DNA TGTGCCAGCAGCTTAACCGGGACAGGGGCTTACGAGCAGTACTTC. The chain employs TRBV7-2 and TRBJ2-1, with 10 positions matching TRBD1. The J call may be faulty, since TRBJ2-7 better matches the DNA end. The CDR3 extends over 15 amino acids. Looked up from germline, CDR1 is SGHTA and CDR2 is FQGNSA.

The CDR3 DNA is TGTGCCAGCAGCCTTTCCCGTGGAAACACCATATATTTT. Its translation is CASSLSRGNTIYF. The chain is built from TRBV27 and TRBJ1-3, with D hard to call. Germline CDR1 reads MNHEY; CDR2 reads SMNVEV (reference sequence). The length of the CDR3 is 13 residues. V was pared by 6 bases and J by 3 bases, with 9 bases between.

Worth noting for this clonotype: A much larger clonotype is one base distant, so this may be a read error. The CDR3 nucleotides are TGTACCAGCAGCTCCGGGAACACTGAAGCTTTCTTT. Amino acid sequence: CTSSSGNTEAFF. This rearrangement joins TRBV7-3 to TRBJ1-1, with D hard to call. CDR3 length: 12 residues. The V gene's germline CDR1 is SGHTA and CDR2 FQGTGA.

There are a few counts of this clonotype. This sequence joins TRBV6-2 or TRBV6-3 and TRBJ2-3, with 7 bases identical to TRBD1. The V and J ends lost 5 bases and 8 bases, in that order; junction bases with no gene match: 10. Germline V gene lookup returns CDR1 MNHEY and CDR2 SVGEGT. This CDR3 is built from 14 residues. CDR3 residues: CASSLGTDRITQYF. CDR3 sequence (DNA): TGTGCCAGCAGTCTCGGGACAGACAGAATTACGCAGTATTTT.

The CDR3 is CAIRGAGLTGELFF. The CDR3 nucleotides read TGTGCCATCCGGGGGGCAGGGTTGACCGGGGAGCTGTTTTTT. The chain recombines TRBV19 with TRBJ2-2, with D possibly being TRBD2 (7 bases). Per germline, CDR1 LNHDA and CDR2 SQIVND (reference sequence). Deletions cut 10 bases from V and 5 bases from J, with 17 bases between. This CDR3 contains 14 residues.

CDR3 DNA sequence: TGTGCCAGCAGTTTATCGAGGGACAGGGTCTTCAATTCACCCCTCCACTTT. Translating it yields CASSLSRDRVFNSPLHF. The genes are TRBV27 and TRBJ1-6, with 9 nucleotides matching TRBD1. Trimming at V came to 0 bases and at J to 7 bases, leaving 7 bases not matched to a gene. Germline lookup yields CDR1 MNHEY and CDR2 SMNVEV (reference sequence). The length of the CDR3 is 17 residues.

A few counts support this clonotype. V is TRBV2 and J is TRBJ2-2; D is unresolved. The ends were cut back, 6 bases at V and 2 bases at J, with 10 bases in the middle. The CDR3 is 14 residues long. The germline V gene encodes CDR1 SNHLY and CDR2 FYNNEI. DNA for the CDR3: TGTGCCAGCAGGGCAACACCTAACACCGGGGAGCTGTTTTTT. Its translation: CASRATPNTGELFF.

V is TRBV5-1 and J is TRBJ2-5, with TRBD2 matching over 8 bases. Per germline, CDR1 SGHRS and CDR2 YFSETQ. The CDR3 contains 17 residues. V lost 3 bases and J lost 0; bases outside the gene matches: 10. The CDR3 region is CASSSNRSGINQETQYF. In DNA form, the CDR3 reads TGCGCCAGCAGCTCGAACCGTAGCGGGATTAACCAAGAGACCCAGTACTTC.

The J gene is TRBJ1-5, the V gene TRBV10-3; the D is unclear. This CDR3 is 14 amino acids long. The germline V and J ends were trimmed by 2 bases and 3 bases, with 8 bases remaining between them. Per germline, CDR1 ENHRY and CDR2 SYGVKD. The CDR3 bases are TGTGCCATCAGTGAGACGGGGAACAATCAGCCCCAGCATTTT. Its protein is CAISETGNNQPQHF.